These 17 T cell receptor beta chains were all obtained from the same sample, sequenced in a study of blood T cells in healthy people across ages. PCR was performed a second time for about 7 to 11 cycles using a sample-barcoded 5' primer and a J-beta primer mix. TCRdb processed the 5' RACE reads anew with MiXCR; each CDR3 protein has one entry. Of around 1,800,000 distinct CDR3 sequences listed, more than 35% are singletons. The sequenced material came from blood. The receptors were gathered from a human donor in good health.

The rearrangement uses TRBV7-2 and TRBJ1-4; D gene uncertain. The V gene lost 2 bases and the J gene lost 5 bases, with 12 bases spanning the gap. CDR1 SGHTA and CDR2 FQGNSA come from the germline V gene. The CDR3 has 15 amino acids. CDR3 nucleotide sequence: TGTGCCAGCAGCTTATATGGAGCAGCAAATGAAAAACTGTTTTTT. Amino acid sequence: CASSLYGAANEKLFF. Full variable domain (rest looked up from reference TRBV7-2 and TRBJ1-4): GAGVSQSPSNKVTEKGKDVELRCDPISGHTALYWYRQSLGQGLEFLIYFQGNSAPDKSGLPSDRFSAERTGGSVSTLTIQRTQQEDSAVYLCASSLYGAANEKLFFGSGTQLSVL.

The chain employs TRBV28 and TRBJ2-2; TRBD2 aligns across 11 bases. Trimming removed 6 bases from V and 4 bases from J; junction bases left unmatched: 4. CDR3 length: 15 amino acids. Germline assignment: CDR1 MDHEN and CDR2 SYDVKM. CDR3 loop: CASRSLAGGTGELFF. CDR3 nucleotide sequence: TGTGCCAGCAGAAGCCTAGCGGGGGGCACCGGGGAGCTGTTTTTT.

This clonotype was seen a few times. The CDR3 sequence: CSARDLDRVGGPNEQFF. The CDR3 nucleotides are TGCAGTGCTAGAGATCTGGATCGGGTGGGGGGGCCCAATGAGCAGTTCTTC. This chain links TRBV20-1 with TRBJ2-1; weak D call: TRBD2 (7 bases). CDR3 length: 17 amino acids. Germline V lookup: CDR1 DFQATT, CDR2 SNEGSKA (reference sequence). Trimming removed 0 bases from V and 6 bases from J, with 21 bases in between.

The rearrangement joins TRBV5-1 to TRBJ2-1; 8 nucleotides match TRBD2. V dropped 4 bases and J dropped 8; count of bases not matched to a gene: 8. The CDR3 has 14 amino acids. The V gene's germline CDR1 is SGHRS and CDR2 YFSETQ. The CDR3 loop is CASSRGGVGDEQFF. The CDR3 DNA sequence: TGCGCCAGCAGCCGGGGGGGAGTAGGTGATGAGCAGTTCTTC.

The rearrangement uses TRBV7-6 and TRBJ2-5, with 7 bases fitting TRBD1. The J call may be incorrect, as the DNA end agrees better with TRBJ2-7. Germline V gene sequence: CDR1 SGHVS, CDR2 FNYEAQ. The CDR3 has 15 amino acids. CDR3 region: CASSLLTGQNYEQYF. For the CDR3, the DNA is TGTGCCAGCAGCTTATTGACAGGGCAAAACTACGAGCAGTACTTC.

This clonotype was observed a handful of times. The chain uses TRBV6-2 or TRBV6-3 and TRBJ2-5; TRBD1 is a possible D gene (5 bases). The J call may be in error: the DNA end matches TRBJ2-7 better. This CDR3 region has 17 residues. The germline CDR1 and CDR2 sequences are MNHEY and SVGEGT. CDR3 DNA sequence: TGTGCCAGCAGACCCGGACGAAGACAGAGATCTACCTACGAGCAGTACTTC. Protein sequence: CASRPGRRQRSTYEQYF.

A note on this clonotype: Mismatch with germline at one junction end may stem from a read error. This rearrangement joins TRBV6-1 to TRBJ2-5, with TRBD1 identical over 7 bases. The DNA matches TRBJ2-7 better at its end, which makes the J call doubtful. Germline V CDR1 and CDR2: MNHNS, SASEGT. This CDR3 comprises 14 residues. CDR3 in DNA: TGTGCCGGCAGTGAACAGGGGCGTACCTACGAGCAGTACTTC. Its protein is CAGSEQGRTYEQYF.

With respect to this clonotype: A read error may be the cause here, since a much bigger clone is one base away. This chain joins TRBV4-1 and TRBJ2-3, with 10 bases fitting TRBD2. J gave up 6 bases and V 0 bases, and 6 bases lay outside the gene matches. Germline loops: CDR1 MGHRA, CDR2 YSYEKL. The length of the CDR3 is 16 residues. The CDR3 region has the DNA TGCGCCAGCAGCCAAGATGAGACTAGCGGGTATGATACGCAGTATTTT. Amino acids: CASSQDETSGYDTQYF.

This clonotype appeared a few times. The J gene is TRBJ2-1, the V gene TRBV20-1; 12 nucleotides match TRBD2. V shed 8 bases, J shed 7 bases, and the junction held 6 bases outside the gene matches. This CDR3 contains 13 residues. CDR1 is DFQATT and CDR2 is SNEGSKA in the germline V gene (reference sequence). This CDR3 reads CSPRTSGANEQFF. Written as DNA, the CDR3 is TGCAGTCCTCGGACTAGCGGGGCGAATGAGCAGTTCTTC.

This clonotype was counted between two and nine times. The chain carries TRBV6-5 and TRBJ1-1, with D possibly matching TRBD1 (5 bases). The CDR3 spans 14 residues. In germline, CDR1 is MNHEY, CDR2 SVGAGI. Trimming removed 0 bases from V and 4 bases from J, with 9 bases in between. The CDR3 nucleotides read TGTGCCAGCAGTTACTCAGGGGCGCGCACTGAAGCTTTCTTT. Amino acids: CASSYSGARTEAFF.

The rearrangement uses TRBV9 and TRBJ1-3, with unresolved D. Trimming cost V 4 bases and J 4 bases, with 9 bases left between them. The V gene's germline CDR1 is SGDLS and CDR2 YYNGEE. This CDR3 comprises 13 residues. CDR3 region: CASSPRAGNTIYF. CDR3 nucleotide sequence: TGTGCCAGCAGCCCTCGAGCCGGAAACACCATATATTTT.

J is TRBJ2-1 and V is TRBV4-2, with 7 positions matching TRBD1. Germline CDR1 LGHNA, CDR2 YNFKEQ. The CDR3 is 15 residues long. Trimming cost V 2 bases and J 8 bases; bases outside gene matches: 9. CDR3 loop: CASSQQGERVDEQFF. DNA of the CDR3: TGTGCCAGCAGCCAACAGGGGGAGAGGGTCGATGAGCAGTTCTTC.

This chain joins TRBV14 and TRBJ1-4; 7 nucleotides agree with TRBD1. This CDR3 is built from 14 residues. V lost 4 bases to trimming and J lost 8 bases; unmatched junction nucleotides: 7. Germline CDR1 SGHDN, CDR2 FVKESK. CDR3 region: CASSLVTGVEKLFF. CDR3 sequence (DNA): TGTGCCAGCAGCCTAGTAACAGGGGTCGAAAAACTGTTTTTT.

A remark on this clonotype: Given a much more abundant clone one base away, this may be a read error. V and J are TRBV7-6 and TRBJ1-2; a possible D gene is TRBD1 (5 bases). The V gene lost 0 bases and the J gene lost 4 bases, with 12 bases spanning the gap. The CDR3 consists of 15 residues. Germline values: CDR1 SGHVS, CDR2 FNYEAQ. CDR3 DNA sequence: TGTGCCAGCAGCTTAGCGAAGGGACGCACCTATGGCTACACCTTC. The encoded protein is CASSLAKGRTYGYTF.

This chain joins TRBV11-2 and TRBJ2-3; D may be TRBD2 (5 bases). V was trimmed by 1 base and J by 0 bases, leaving 11 bases between them. The CDR3 sequence is 16 residues long. The V gene's germline CDR1 is SGHAT and CDR2 FQNNGV. The CDR3 region has the DNA TGTGCCAGCAGCTTAGCATCCCTAGCCAGCACAGATACGCAGTATTTT. This gives the protein CASSLASLASTDTQYF.

A few counts support this clonotype. The chain joins TRBV20-1 to TRBJ2-3, with TRBD1 matching 10 bases. J gave up 2 bases and V 6 bases, and 11 bases lay outside the gene matches. The CDR3 length is 16 residues. The germline V gene encodes CDR1 DFQATT and CDR2 SNEGSKA (reference sequence). DNA of the CDR3: TGCAGTGCCCAAGGTCGGGGGACAGGGGCCACAGATACGCAGTATTTT. Its protein is CSAQGRGTGATDTQYF.

The gene calls are TRBV3-1 and TRBJ1-2; 7 bases match TRBD1. This CDR3 spans 16 amino acids. CDR1 is LGHDT and CDR2 is YNNKEL in the germline V gene (reference sequence). Losses at the gene ends were 4 bases for V and 2 bases for J; bases not matched to a gene: 10. The CDR3 sequence: CASSPAVGQENYGYTF. DNA of the CDR3: TGTGCCAGCAGCCCGGCGGTTGGACAGGAAAACTATGGCTACACCTTC.